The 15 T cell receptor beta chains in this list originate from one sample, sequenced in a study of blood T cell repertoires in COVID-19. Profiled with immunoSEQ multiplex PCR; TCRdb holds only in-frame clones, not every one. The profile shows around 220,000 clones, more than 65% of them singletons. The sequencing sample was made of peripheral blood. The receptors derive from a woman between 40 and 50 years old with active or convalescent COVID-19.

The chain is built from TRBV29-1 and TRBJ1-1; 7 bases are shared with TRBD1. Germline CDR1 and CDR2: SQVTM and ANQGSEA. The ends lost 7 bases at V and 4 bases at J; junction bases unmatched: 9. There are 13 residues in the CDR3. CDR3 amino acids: CSATEGAVTEAFF. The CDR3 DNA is TGCAGCGCAACGGAGGGGGCGGTCACTGAAGCTTTCTTT.

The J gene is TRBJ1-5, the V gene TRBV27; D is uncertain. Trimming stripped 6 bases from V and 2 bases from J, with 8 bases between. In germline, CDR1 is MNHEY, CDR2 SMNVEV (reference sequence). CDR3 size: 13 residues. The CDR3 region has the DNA TGTGCCAGCAGGGAGGCAGGCAATCAGCCCCAGCATTTT. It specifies CASREAGNQPQHF.

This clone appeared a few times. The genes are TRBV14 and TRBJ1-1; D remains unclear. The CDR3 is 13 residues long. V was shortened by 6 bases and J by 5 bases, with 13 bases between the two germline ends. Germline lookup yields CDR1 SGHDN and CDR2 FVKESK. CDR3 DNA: TGTGCCAGCAGTCAGAATCGAGGGACTGAAGCTTTCTTT. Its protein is CASSQNRGTEAFF.

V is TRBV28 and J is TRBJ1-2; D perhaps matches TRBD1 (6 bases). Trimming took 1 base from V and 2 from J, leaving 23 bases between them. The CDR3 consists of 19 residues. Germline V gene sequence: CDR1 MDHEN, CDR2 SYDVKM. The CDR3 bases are TGTGCCAGCAGTTTATATTCAGGGGAATACGAGGTGGGGAACTATGGCTACACCTTC. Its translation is CASSLYSGEYEVGNYGYTF.

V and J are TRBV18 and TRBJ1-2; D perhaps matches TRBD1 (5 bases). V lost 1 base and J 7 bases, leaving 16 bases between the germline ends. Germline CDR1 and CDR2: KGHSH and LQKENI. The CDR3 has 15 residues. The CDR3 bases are TGTGCCAGCTCACCACTCCCCCCAAGGGGAGGTGGCTACACCTTC. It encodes CASSPLPPRGGGYTF.

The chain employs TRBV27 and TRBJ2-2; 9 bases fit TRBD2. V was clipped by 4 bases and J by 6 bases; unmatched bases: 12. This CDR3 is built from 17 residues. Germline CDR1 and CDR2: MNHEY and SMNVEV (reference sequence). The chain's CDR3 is CASSSPTGTSLAGELFF. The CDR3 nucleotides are TGTGCCAGCAGTTCACCAACCGGGACTAGCTTGGCCGGGGAGCTGTTTTTT.

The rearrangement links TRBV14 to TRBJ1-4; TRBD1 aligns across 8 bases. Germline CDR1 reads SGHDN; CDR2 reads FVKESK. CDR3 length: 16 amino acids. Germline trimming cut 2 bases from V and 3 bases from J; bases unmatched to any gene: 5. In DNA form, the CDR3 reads TGTGCCAGCAGCCAACGCAGGGGGCTACCTAATGAAAAACTGTTTTTT. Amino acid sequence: CASSQRRGLPNEKLFF.

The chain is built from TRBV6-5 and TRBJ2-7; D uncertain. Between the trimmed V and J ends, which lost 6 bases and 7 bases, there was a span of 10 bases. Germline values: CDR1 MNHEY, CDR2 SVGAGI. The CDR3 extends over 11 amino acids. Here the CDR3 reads CASRRGWEQYF. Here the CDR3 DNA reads TGTGCCAGCAGAAGAGGTTGGGAGCAGTACTTC.

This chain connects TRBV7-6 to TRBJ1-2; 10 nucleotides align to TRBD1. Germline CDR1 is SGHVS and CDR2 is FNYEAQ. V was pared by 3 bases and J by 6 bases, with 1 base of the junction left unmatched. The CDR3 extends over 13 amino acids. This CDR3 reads CASSLGQGNGYTF. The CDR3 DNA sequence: TGTGCCAGCAGCTTGGGACAGGGGAATGGCTACACCTTC.

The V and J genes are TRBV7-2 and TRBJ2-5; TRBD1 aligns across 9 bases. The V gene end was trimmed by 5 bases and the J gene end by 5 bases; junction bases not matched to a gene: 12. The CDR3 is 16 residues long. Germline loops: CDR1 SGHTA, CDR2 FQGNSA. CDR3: CASSGSGGQGRETQYF. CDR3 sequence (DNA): TGTGCCAGCAGCGGATCCGGAGGACAGGGGAGGGAGACCCAGTACTTC. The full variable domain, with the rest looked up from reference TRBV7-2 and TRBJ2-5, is GAGVSQSPSNKVTEKGKDVELRCDPISGHTALYWYRQSLGQGLEFLIYFQGNSAPDKSGLPSDRFSAERTGGSVSTLTIQRTQQEDSAVYLCASSGSGGQGRETQYFGPGTRLLVL.

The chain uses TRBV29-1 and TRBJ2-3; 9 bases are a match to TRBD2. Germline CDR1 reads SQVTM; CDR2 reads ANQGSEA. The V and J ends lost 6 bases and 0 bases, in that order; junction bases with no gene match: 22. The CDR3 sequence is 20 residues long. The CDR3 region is CSVVCEVLAGALTSTDTQYF. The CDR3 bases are TGCAGCGTCGTCTGCGAAGTGTTAGCGGGGGCCTTGACAAGCACAGATACGCAGTATTTT.

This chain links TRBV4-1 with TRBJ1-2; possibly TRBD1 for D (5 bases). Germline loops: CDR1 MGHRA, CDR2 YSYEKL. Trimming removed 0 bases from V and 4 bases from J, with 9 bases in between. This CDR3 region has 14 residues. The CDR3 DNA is TGCGCCAGCAGCCAAGAAACAGGATCCTATGGCTACACCTTC. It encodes CASSQETGSYGYTF.

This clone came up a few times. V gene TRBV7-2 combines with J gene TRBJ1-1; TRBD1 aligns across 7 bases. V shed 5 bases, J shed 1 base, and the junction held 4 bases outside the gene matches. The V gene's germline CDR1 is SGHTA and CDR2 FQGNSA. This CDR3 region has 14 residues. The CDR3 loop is CASSPEGANTEAFF. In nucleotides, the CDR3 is TGTGCCAGCAGCCCTGAGGGGGCGAACACTGAAGCTTTCTTT.

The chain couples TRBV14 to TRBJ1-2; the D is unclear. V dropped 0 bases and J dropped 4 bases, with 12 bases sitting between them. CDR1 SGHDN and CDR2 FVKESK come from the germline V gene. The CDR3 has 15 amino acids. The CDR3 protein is CASSQDRGFAYGYTF. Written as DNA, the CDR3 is TGTGCCAGCAGCCAAGATAGAGGGTTCGCCTATGGCTACACCTTC.

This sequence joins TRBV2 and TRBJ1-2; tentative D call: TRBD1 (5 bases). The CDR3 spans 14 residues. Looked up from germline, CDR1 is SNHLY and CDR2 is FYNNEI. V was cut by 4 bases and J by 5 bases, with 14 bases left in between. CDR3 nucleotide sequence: TGTGCCAGCAGTGGGCGGCAGGGAACATATGGCTACACCTTC. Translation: CASSGRQGTYGYTF.